This section outlines one T cell receptor beta chain sequence together with its context. This record comes from a study of blood T cell repertoires in COVID-19. About the study: T cells, B-cell-depleted T cells, or PBMCs supplied cDNA or gDNA.

In the original analysis: Scientists estimated how many nucleated cells there were by amplifying reference gene primers. TCRdb's table, derived via immunoSEQ multiplex PCR, lists solely in-frame clones and lacks some. V and J calls and clone size are those listed in that table; D and trimming were worked out from the DNA. The data contain hundreds of thousands of clones, 80% to 90% of them seen just once; the ten biggest clones take up 1.1%. Researchers sorted participants into cohorts using their self-reported clinical history. What the recovered Cohort 3 donors had was two negative PCRs, clearance, or symptom resolution. The TCR was taken from a man younger than 40 who had recovered from COVID-19. Sequencing used PBMCs or T cells enriched from blood (not recorded which).

The CDR3 sequence: CASSSGSGQRNTEAFF. DNA for the CDR3: TGTGCCAGCAGCTCCGGGTCGGGACAGAGGAACACTGAAGCTTTCTTT. V is TRBV13 and J is TRBJ1-1; 7 bases agree with TRBD1. The CDR3 is 16 residues long. Trimming at V came to 4 bases and at J to 1 base, leaving 9 bases not matched to a gene. Germline V CDR1 and CDR2: PRHDT, FYEKMQ (reference sequence).